The 9 T cell receptor beta chains reported below all come from one sample, sequenced in a study of glioma-infiltrating T cells after dendritic cell vaccination. Assay used: immunoSEQ multiplex PCR; TCRdb lists only in-frame clones, some missing. The table records around 78,000 clones, around 86% of them present only once. Time point here: after dendritic cell vaccination, including at tumor progression/relapse. The sample was blood, taken after dendritic cell vaccination. These TCRs come from a human donor with glioblastoma.

This CDR3 is CASSRRNSGNTIYF. In nucleotides, the CDR3 is TGTGCCAGCAGCCGGAGGAACTCTGGAAACACCATATATTTT. The chain is built from TRBV5-8 and TRBJ1-3; D is uncertain. This CDR3 comprises 14 residues. Germline-derived CDR1 and CDR2 are SGHTS and YDEGEE. V was cut by 4 bases and J by 0 bases, with 8 bases left in between.

The V call is TRBV7-2, the J call TRBJ2-7; 9 bases are a match to TRBD2. Trimming took 4 bases from V and 7 from J; bases not matched to a gene: 17. The CDR3 has 17 residues. Per germline, CDR1 SGHTA and CDR2 FQGNSA. CDR3 region: CASSSRLAGASTGEQYF. CDR3 in DNA: TGTGCCAGCAGCTCTAGATTAGCGGGAGCCTCTACGGGGGAGCAGTACTTC.

The chain carries TRBV4-1 and TRBJ2-1; D remains unclear. Germline V gene data show CDR1 as MGHRA and CDR2 as YSYEKL. The CDR3 consists of 15 residues. V shed 1 base and J shed 6 bases, with 13 bases lying between them. CDR3 protein: CASSQGRIRGNEQFF. For the CDR3, the DNA is TGCGCCAGCAGCCAAGGAAGGATTAGAGGCAATGAGCAGTTCTTC.

The chain recombines TRBV13 with TRBJ2-7, with D possibly matching TRBD1 (5 bases). Deletions cut 8 bases from V and 4 bases from J, with 15 bases between. CDR1 is PRHDT, CDR2 FYEKMQ, per germline (reference sequence). This CDR3 contains 13 residues. The CDR3 DNA is TGTGCCAGCTCAGGACAAATTCAGTACGAGCAGTACTTC. It yields the protein CASSGQIQYEQYF.

The V and J genes are TRBV18 and TRBJ1-1; TRBD1 is a possible D gene (6 bases). Germline CDR1 is KGHSH and CDR2 is LQKENI. V lost 2 bases, J lost 3 bases, and 16 bases lay in between. The CDR3 runs to 16 residues. DNA of the CDR3: TGTGCCAGCTCACCAGGGGGCGCGGAAGGGGACACTGAAGCTTTCTTT. Its protein is CASSPGGAEGDTEAFF.

The chain recombines TRBV5-1 with TRBJ2-3, with D possibly being TRBD2 (6 bases). The V and J ends lost 0 bases and 0 bases respectively, with 11 bases between them. The germline gives CDR1 SGHRS, CDR2 YFSETQ. The CDR3 covers 16 residues. The CDR3 bases are TGCGCCAGCAGCTTGGGCCCGGGGACTAGCACAGATACGCAGTATTTT. Translation gives CASSLGPGTSTDTQYF.

This clone has a handful of counts. This sequence joins TRBV21-1 and TRBJ2-7; the table calls TRBD1, which could not be checked here. TRBV21-1 is described as a pseudogene. The CDR3 is 15 residues long. The CDR3: CASSKALDRAYEQYF. The CDR3, as DNA: TGTGCCAGCAGCAAAGCGCTCGACAGAGCCTACGAGCAGTACTTC.

The genes are TRBV6-5 and TRBJ1-1; TRBD1 matches 8 bases. Trimming removed 6 bases from V and 7 bases from J; junction bases left unmatched: 7. The V gene's germline CDR1 is MNHEY and CDR2 SVGAGI. The CDR3 is made up of 13 amino acids. The CDR3 sequence is CASRRQGSIEAFF. The CDR3 DNA is TGTGCCAGCAGAAGACAGGGGTCCATTGAAGCTTTCTTT.

The V call is TRBV10-2, the J call TRBJ2-2, with 7 nucleotides matching TRBD1. Per the germline V gene, CDR1 is WSHSY and CDR2 is SAAADI. The length of the CDR3 is 13 residues. V lost 11 bases and J lost 5; bases outside the gene matches: 8. The CDR3 DNA sequence: TGCGCCGGGAGACAGGGTAGGACCGGGGAGCTGTTTTTT. This sequence encodes CAGRQGRTGELFF.